A selection of T cell receptor beta chains follows, all from one sample in a study of T-cell memory formation after mild COVID-19. TCRdb recomputed calls from the 5' RACE reads with MiXCR, one row per CDR3 protein. The sample shows a few hundred thousand distinct CDR3 sequences, roughly 26% of them seen only once. Sequenced sample: PBMCs or a T cell subset sorted from them (not recorded which). These receptors were collected from an adult woman who had mild COVID-19 (a few samples of this study predate the infection). Cell type and time point are not known. Both conserved end residues are trimmed from each CDR3.

V	length	CDR3
TRBV6-5	13	ASSYLGLASNEQF
TRBV7-2	13	ASSAGTVGNQPQH
TRBV5-5	12	ASSSPDTPNIQY
TRBV4-1	12	ASSPQSGANVLT
TRBV6-4	13	ASATGTGETGELF
TRBV30	15	AWSVGLAGLGKNIQY
TRBV30	9	AWSMGGGYT
TRBV29-1	12	SVEVVRATGELF
TRBV18	12	ASSPSAVGQPQH
TRBV24-1	13	ATSDAGHSMSAQH
TRBV5-1	15	ASRNTAPLGRDNEQF
TRBV7-8	11	ASSWTSSYEQY
TRBV6-5	11	ASSRQGTGGYT
TRBV5-1	13	ASSLSGGRQEEQY
TRBV19	12	ASSRGQSNYGYT
TRBV7-3	11	ASSLPPSGAQY
TRBV19	12	ASSARQGAYEQY
TRBV4-1	11	ASSQDPDLGQF
TRBV6-5	12	ASGSAPGKYGYT
TRBV5-1	13	ASSPMTANTGELF
TRBV5-6	14	ASSLSRRVEPYEQY
TRBV7-6	17	ASSHGPSGRASNTGELF
TRBV6-6	11	ASRGDWYDTQY
TRBV10-3	12	AIRGTGEGSPLH
TRBV5-4	11	ASSVGGKNIQY
TRBV7-2	12	ASSLDRAGDTQY
TRBV7-9	13	ASRDGLSSYNEQF
TRBV7-3	12	ASSKLPGGTGYT
TRBV7-9	15	ASSPYLVSALTEEQY
TRBV28	13	ASSLLWTGAYEQF
TRBV5-1	14	ASSLAGTVPYTEAF
TRBV28	13	ASSLIQGPTYEQY
TRBV7-2	11	ASSSTAGYGYT
TRBV6-1	12	ASTGGDRYNEQF
TRBV7-2	15	ASSSPGGLHSNQPQH
TRBV24-1	10	ATSDRGGEAF
TRBV18	14	ASSPGGTLRAYEQY
TRBV7-6	14	ASSLVGTSGSYEQY
TRBV6-4	11	ASSDSPTDTQY
TRBV9	12	ASSLGVPEETQY
TRBV4-1	14	ASSQDVGATNEKLF
TRBV6-5	12	ASRKTGRDTEAF
TRBV23-1	13	ASSIRGGTQETQY
TRBV12-3/TRBV12-4	12	ASSSSAYNQPQH
TRBV7-9	14	ASSFLLDSYNEKLF
TRBV5-1	15	ASSLVSRGDHYNEQF
TRBV19	12	ASTPTDYYNEQF
TRBV5-4	13	ASSLDRGLTGELF
TRBV3-1	13	ASSQDRHIDNEQF
TRBV7-8	13	ASSLVPGEATEAF
TRBV3-1	10	ASSQVGDRQF
TRBV4-1	14	ASSPIGGGRQETQY
TRBV12-3/TRBV12-4	14	ASSPPGVLRGYGYT
TRBV7-9	12	ASSPRDRGNEQF
TRBV4-2	17	ASSQAQGGQKYRNTEAF